The sequence of this TCR beta chain was determined in a study of blood T cells in healthy people across ages (dated by TCRdb to the mid-2010s). About the study as a whole: In model experiments, template switching captured roughly one uniquely barcoded TCR beta cDNA molecule for every two T cells. Using the same blood draw, the study looked at two additional independent replicas of 1 million unique cDNA reads for two donors, one aged 18 to 30 and the other aged 80 or older. To avoid experimental bias, donors of different ages were randomly spread across the sequencing lanes. Using deep sequencing normalized with unique cDNA molecular identifiers, the study measured how TCR beta repertoire diversity changes with age. Donors were grouped into four age groups: young (average approximately 16 years), middle-aged (39), aged (around 62) and long-lived (around 82). General conclusions and limits of the study: Because the CMV infection status of the donors was unknown, age-related changes in expanded clonotypes may potentially have been confounded. As age increased, observed TCR beta diversity per million T cells dropped in a roughly linear way, and a significant reduction was already evident by age about 40. Total diversity estimates from one million sequenced T cells were considered lower bounds and underestimates. Compared with the aged group, the long-lived group had more naive CD4+ T cells, fewer expanded clones and increased TCR diversity, a pattern suggesting age selection. Conclusive comparison of naive and antigen-experienced compartments was prevented by the profiling of bulk unsorted PBMCs. The percentage of naive T cells measured by flow cytometry correlated strongly with observed TCR beta diversity.

Donors were roughly 40 systemically healthy Caucasian individuals from Russia aged roughly 6 to 90 years. Ten milliliters of peripheral blood were drawn from each donor into EDTA-treated Vacutainer tubes. Ficoll-Paque density-gradient centrifugation was used to isolate PBMCs, with at least 7 million per sample. Trizol reagent was used to extract total RNA from the PBMCs, yielding at least 5.5 micrograms per sample. For every donor, an aliquot of PBMCs went through flow cytometry to measure the percentages of naive CD45RAhigh/CD27high T cells. The method was 5' RACE. Sequencer: Illumina HiSeq 2500. A second PCR of roughly 7 to 11 cycles was performed with a sample-barcoded 5' primer and a J-beta primer mix. A unique molecular identifier was introduced onto each TCR beta cDNA molecule by a template-switch 5' adaptor carrying 12 random nucleotides. At least 2.5 million CDR3-containing paired-end reads were obtained from each sample. The Mint cDNA synthesis kit, primed by a TRBC-specific oligonucleotide, was used to synthesize first-strand cDNA from all RNA. All cDNA was treated with uracil-DNA glycosylase and then went through a first 18-cycle PCR with the universal primers M1SS and BC2_uni_R. Regarding the original processing steps: Normalization of each sample was performed by random selection of 1 million high-quality reads, each carrying a distinct molecular identifier. Instead of being binned into consensus sequences, reads that shared molecular identifiers were thrown out. MiTCR, set to a Q25 quality threshold and the strictest error-elimination algorithm, was used for CDR3 identification, clonotype clustering and error correction. Lower-bound total TCR beta diversity was estimated with a nonparametric unseen species model using Euler transformation. TCRdb cleaned the public reads at Q25 with fastp, built clones with MiXCR and kept in-frame beta chains. Rows with a matching CDR3 protein are joined into one entry that keeps the most common DNA and genes. None of the V and J calls come from the authors' own analysis; TCRdb made them. This sample is represented by 1.5 million to 2 million distinct CDR3 sequences; approximately 32% of them were singletons. About 11% of the sample is taken by the ten largest.

V loses 2 bases of germline sequence and J loses 4 bases, and the interval between the two ends is 10 bases. Reading from cysteine to phenylalanine, the CDR3 counts 14 amino acids. The kept DNA is CDR3 alone, 42 bases in frame from the first base. The germline V gene (reference sequence) yields MNHEY for CDR1 and SMNVEV for CDR2. This clonotype was detected a few times. What antigen it recognizes has not been identified. Per-nucleotide qualities are absent, and no much larger clonotype sits a single base away. Sequenced: blood. This clonotype originated in a woman in her 30s in good health. The sequence links TRBV27 to TRBJ2-3; matching of 6 bases hints at TRBD2 as the D gene. For the CDR3, the sequence is CASSLTSSADTQYF. The nucleotides read TGTGCCAGCAGTTTAACTAGCAGTGCAGATACGCAGTATTTT.